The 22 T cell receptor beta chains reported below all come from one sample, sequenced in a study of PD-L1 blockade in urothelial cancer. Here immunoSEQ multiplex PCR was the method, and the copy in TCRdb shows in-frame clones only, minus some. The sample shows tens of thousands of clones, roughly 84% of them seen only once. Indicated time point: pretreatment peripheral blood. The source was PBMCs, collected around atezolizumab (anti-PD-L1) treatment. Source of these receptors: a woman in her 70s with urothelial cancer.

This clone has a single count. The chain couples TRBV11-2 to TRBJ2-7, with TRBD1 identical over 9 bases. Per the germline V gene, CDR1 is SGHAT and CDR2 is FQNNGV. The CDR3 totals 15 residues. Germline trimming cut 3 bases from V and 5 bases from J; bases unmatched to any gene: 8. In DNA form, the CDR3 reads TGTGCCAGCAGCTTCGACCGGGACAGGGACCACGAGCAGTACTTC. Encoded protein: CASSFDRDRDHEQYF.

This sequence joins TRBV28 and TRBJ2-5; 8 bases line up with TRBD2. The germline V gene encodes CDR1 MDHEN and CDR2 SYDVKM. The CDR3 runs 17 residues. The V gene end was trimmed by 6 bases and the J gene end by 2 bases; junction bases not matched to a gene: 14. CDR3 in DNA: TGTGCCAGCAGCACCCGAAAGAAGCGGGAGATGCAAGAGACCCAGTACTTC. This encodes CASSTRKKREMQETQYF.

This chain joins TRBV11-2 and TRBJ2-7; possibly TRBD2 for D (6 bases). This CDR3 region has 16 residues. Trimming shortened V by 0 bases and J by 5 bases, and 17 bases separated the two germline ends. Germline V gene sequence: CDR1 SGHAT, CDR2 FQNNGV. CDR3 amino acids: CASSLDLGYAGNEQYF. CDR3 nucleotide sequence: TGTGCCAGCAGCTTAGATCTTGGCTACGCGGGGAACGAGCAGTACTTC.

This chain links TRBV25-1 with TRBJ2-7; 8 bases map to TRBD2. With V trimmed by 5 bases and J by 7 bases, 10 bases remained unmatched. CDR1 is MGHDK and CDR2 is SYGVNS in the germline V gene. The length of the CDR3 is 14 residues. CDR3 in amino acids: CASSSGLALWEQYF. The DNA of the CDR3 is TGTGCCAGCAGTAGTGGACTAGCTCTGTGGGAGCAGTACTTC.

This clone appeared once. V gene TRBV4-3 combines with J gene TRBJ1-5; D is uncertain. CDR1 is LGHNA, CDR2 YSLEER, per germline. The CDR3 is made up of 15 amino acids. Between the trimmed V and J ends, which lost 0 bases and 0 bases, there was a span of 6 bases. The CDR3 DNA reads TGCGCCAGCAGCCAAGACAGGATTAGCAATCAGCCCCAGCATTTT. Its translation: CASSQDRISNQPQHF.

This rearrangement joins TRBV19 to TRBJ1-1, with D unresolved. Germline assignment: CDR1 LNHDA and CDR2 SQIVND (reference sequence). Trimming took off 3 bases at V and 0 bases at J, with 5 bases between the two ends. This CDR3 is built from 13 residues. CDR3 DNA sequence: TGTGCCAGTAGTATCTCGGTGAACACTGAAGCTTTCTTT. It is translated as CASSISVNTEAFF.

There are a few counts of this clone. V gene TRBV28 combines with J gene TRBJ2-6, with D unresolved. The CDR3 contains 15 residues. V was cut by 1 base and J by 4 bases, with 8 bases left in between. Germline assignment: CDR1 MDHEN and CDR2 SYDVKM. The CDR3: CASSLLAPGANVLTF. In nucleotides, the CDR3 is TGTGCCAGCAGTTTATTGGCCCCGGGGGCCAACGTCCTGACTTTC. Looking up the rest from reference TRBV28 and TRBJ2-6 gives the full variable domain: DVKVTQSSRYLVKRTGEKVFLECVQDMDHENMFWYRQDPGLGLRLIYFSYDVKMKEKGDIPEGYSVSREKKERFSLILESASTNQTSMYLCASSLLAPGANVLTFGAGSRLTVL.

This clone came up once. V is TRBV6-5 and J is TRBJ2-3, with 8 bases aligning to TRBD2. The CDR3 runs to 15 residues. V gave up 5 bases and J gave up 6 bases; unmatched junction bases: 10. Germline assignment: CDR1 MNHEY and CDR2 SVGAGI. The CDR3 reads CASSTRGGLWDTQYF. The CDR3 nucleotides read TGTGCCAGCAGTACCCGGGGGGGCCTATGGGATACGCAGTATTTT.

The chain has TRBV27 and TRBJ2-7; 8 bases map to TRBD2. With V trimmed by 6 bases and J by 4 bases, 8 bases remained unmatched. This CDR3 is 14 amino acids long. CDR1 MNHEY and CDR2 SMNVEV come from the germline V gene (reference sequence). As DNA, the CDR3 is TGTGCCAGCAGCCCGGGAGGGGGTTGGTACGAGCAGTACTTC. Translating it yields CASSPGGGWYEQYF.

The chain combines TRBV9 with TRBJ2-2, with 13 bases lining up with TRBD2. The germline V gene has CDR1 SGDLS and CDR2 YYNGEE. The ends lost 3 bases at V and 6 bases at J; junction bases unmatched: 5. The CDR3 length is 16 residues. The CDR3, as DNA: TGTGCCAGCAGCGCCACTAGCGGGGGGGCCTCCGGGGAGCTGTTTTTT. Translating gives CASSATSGGASGELFF. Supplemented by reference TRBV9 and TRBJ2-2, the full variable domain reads DSGVTQTPKHLITATGQRVTLRCSPRSGDLSVYWYQQSLDQGLQFLIQYYNGEERAKGNILERFSAQQFPDLHSELNLSSLELGDSALYFCASSATSGGASGELFFGEGSRLTVL.

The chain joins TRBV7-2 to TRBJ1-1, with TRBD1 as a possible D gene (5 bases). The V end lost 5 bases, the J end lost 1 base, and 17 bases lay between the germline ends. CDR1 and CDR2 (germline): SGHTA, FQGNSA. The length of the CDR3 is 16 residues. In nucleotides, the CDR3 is TGTGCCAGCAGCCCAACGTTTGCAGGGCCGAACACTGAAGCTTTCTTT. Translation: CASSPTFAGPNTEAFF.

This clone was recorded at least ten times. The DNA of the CDR3 is TGTGCCAGTAGTGCGGACAGGCCCACAGATACGCAGTATTTT. It is translated as CASSADRPTDTQYF. The rearrangement uses TRBV19 and TRBJ2-3; 7 bases fit TRBD1. Trimming cost V 5 bases and J 2 bases; bases outside gene matches: 4. Per the germline V gene, CDR1 is LNHDA and CDR2 is SQIVND (reference sequence). The CDR3 has 14 residues.

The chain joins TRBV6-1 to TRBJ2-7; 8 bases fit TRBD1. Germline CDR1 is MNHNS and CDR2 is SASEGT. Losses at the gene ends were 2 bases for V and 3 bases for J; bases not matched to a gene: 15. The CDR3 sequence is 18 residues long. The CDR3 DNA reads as TGTGCCAGCAGTGAACAGGCCTCGACAGGGGTTGTGAGCTACGAGCAGTACTTC. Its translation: CASSEQASTGVVSYEQYF.

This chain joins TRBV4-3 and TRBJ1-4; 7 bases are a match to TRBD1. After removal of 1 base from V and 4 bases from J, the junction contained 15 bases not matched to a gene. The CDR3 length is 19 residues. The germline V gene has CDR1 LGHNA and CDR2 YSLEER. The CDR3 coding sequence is TGCGCCAGCAGCCAAGTTGGGACAGCCCGGACCTCTGGTAATGAAAAACTGTTTTTT. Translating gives CASSQVGTARTSGNEKLFF.

This CDR3 reads CASSLWLAANQETQYF. In nucleotides, the CDR3 is TGTGCCAGCAGTTTATGGCTAGCGGCCAACCAAGAGACCCAGTACTTC. This rearrangement joins TRBV28 to TRBJ2-5, with TRBD2 matching over 7 bases. Germline V lookup: CDR1 MDHEN, CDR2 SYDVKM. This CDR3 region has 16 residues. V lost 0 bases and J lost 0; bases outside the gene matches: 4.

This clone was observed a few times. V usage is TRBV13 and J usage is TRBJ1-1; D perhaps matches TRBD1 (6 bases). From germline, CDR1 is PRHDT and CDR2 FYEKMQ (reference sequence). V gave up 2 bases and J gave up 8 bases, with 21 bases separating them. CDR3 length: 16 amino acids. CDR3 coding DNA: TGTGCCAGCAGCTTATTCGGGGGGCCCCGGGGGGACGAAGCTTTCTTT. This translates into CASSLFGGPRGDEAFF.

CDR3 sequence: CASSLFESAQTQYF. CDR3 nucleotide sequence: TGTGCCAGCAGCTTGTTCGAGAGTGCCCAGACCCAGTACTTC. The chain combines TRBV5-6 with TRBJ2-5; no firm D call. The germline V gene has CDR1 SGHDT and CDR2 YYEEEE. The CDR3 has 14 residues. Trimming removed 1 base at V and 6 bases at J, with 13 bases between.

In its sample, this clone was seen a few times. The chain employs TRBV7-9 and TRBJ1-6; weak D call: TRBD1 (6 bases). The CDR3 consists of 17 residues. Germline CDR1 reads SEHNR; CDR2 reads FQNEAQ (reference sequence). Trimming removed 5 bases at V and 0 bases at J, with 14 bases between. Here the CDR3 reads CASSPDTQGSYNSPLHF. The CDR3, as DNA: TGTGCCAGCAGCCCTGATACACAGGGCTCCTATAATTCACCCCTCCACTTT.

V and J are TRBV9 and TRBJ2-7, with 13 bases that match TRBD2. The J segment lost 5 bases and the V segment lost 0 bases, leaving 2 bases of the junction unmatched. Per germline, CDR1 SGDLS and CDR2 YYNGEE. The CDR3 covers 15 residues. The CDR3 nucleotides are TGTGCCAGCAGCGTAGGACTAGCGGGAGGCCACGAGCAGTACTTC. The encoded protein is CASSVGLAGGHEQYF.

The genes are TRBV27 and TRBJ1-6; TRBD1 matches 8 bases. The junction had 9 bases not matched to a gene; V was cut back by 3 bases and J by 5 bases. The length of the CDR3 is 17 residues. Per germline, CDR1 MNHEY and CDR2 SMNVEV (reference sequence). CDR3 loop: CASSFGATGGDNSPLHF. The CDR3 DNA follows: TGTGCCAGCAGTTTCGGGGCCACAGGGGGGGATAATTCACCCCTCCACTTT.

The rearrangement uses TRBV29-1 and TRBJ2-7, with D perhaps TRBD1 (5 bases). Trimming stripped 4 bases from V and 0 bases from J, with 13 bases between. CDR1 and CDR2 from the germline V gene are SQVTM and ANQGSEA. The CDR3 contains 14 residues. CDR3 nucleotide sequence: TGCAGCGTTGGATTTCGGCAGGGCTCCTACGAGCAGTACTTC. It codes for CSVGFRQGSYEQYF.

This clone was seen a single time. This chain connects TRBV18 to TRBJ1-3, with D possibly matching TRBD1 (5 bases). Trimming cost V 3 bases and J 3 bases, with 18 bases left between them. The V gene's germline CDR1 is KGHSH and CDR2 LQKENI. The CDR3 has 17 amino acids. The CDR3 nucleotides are TGTGCCAGCTCACCCCCTGGCCCAGGGTTGGGTGGAAACACCATATATTTT. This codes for CASSPPGPGLGGNTIYF. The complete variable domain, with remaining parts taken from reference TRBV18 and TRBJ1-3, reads NAGVMQNPRHLVRRRGQEARLRCSPMKGHSHVYWYRQLPEEGLKFMVYLQKENIIDESGMPKERFSAEFPKEGPSILRIQQVVRGDSAAYFCASSPPGPGLGGNTIYFGEGSWLTVV.